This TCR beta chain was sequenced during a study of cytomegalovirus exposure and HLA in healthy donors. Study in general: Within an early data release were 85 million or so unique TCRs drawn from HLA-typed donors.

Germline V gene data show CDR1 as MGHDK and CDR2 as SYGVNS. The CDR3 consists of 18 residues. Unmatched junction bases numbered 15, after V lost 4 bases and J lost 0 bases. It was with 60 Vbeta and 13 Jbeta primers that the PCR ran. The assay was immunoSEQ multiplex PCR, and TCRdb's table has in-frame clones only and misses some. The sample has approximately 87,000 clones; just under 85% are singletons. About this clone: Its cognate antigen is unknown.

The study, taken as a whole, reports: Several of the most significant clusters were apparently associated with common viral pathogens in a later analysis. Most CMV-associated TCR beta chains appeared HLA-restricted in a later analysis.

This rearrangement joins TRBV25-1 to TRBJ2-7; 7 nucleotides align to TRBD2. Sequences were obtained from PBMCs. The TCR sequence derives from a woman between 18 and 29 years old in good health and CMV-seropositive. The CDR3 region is CASSGSLKLALSSYEQYF. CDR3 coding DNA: TGTGCCAGCAGTGGATCCCTGAAACTAGCGCTAAGCTCCTACGAGCAGTACTTC.